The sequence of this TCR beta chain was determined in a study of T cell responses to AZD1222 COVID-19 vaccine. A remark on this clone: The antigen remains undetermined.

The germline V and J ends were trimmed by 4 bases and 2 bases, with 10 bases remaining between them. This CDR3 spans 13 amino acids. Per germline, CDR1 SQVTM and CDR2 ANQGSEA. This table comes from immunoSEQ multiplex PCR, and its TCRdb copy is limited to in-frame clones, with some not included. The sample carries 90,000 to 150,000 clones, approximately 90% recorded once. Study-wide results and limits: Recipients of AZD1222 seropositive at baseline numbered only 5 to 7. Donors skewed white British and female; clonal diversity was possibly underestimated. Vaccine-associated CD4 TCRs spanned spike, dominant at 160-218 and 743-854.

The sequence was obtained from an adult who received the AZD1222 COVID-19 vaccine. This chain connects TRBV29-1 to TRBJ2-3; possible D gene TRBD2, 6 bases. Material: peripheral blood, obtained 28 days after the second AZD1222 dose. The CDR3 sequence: CSVAGLNTDTQYF. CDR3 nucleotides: TGCAGCGTTGCGGGACTGAACACAGATACGCAGTATTTT.